Here is one TCR beta chain with its context. MiXCR, run by TCRdb on the RT-PCR reads, gives a single entry per CDR3 protein. The sample records more than 600,000 distinct CDR3 sequences, over 12% being singletons. Germline lookup yields CDR1 LGHDT and CDR2 YNNKEL (reference sequence). Trimming at V came to 1 base and at J to 10 bases, leaving 2 bases not matched to a gene. CDR3 size: 13 residues. This sequence joins TRBV3-1 and TRBJ2-1; 9 bases fit TRBD2. The sequence was collected from a female donor in good health, serving as a healthy control. Input material: memory CD4+ T cells from blood. CDR3 nucleotide sequence: TGTGCCAGCAGCCAAGGACTAGCGGAAGAGCAGTTCTTC. This encodes CASSQGLAEEQFF.